What follows are 8 T cell receptor beta chains derived from one specimen sequenced in a study of beta chain features in type 1 diabetes. Isolated RNA was reverse transcribed in full, so expressed TCRB transcripts were sequenced. Libraries were prepared by immunoSEQ multiplex PCR; TCRdb keeps only in-frame clonotypes and omits some of them. In the table there are fewer than 550,000 clones, 10% to 12% of which are singletons. The sample was naive CD4+ T cells from blood. The receptors stem from a young woman in good health.

This rearrangement joins TRBV7-9 to TRBJ2-3, with D hard to call. The germline V gene has CDR1 SEHNR and CDR2 FQNEAQ (reference sequence). The CDR3 covers 15 residues. The V end lost 2 bases, the J end lost 2 bases, and 11 bases lay between the germline ends. DNA for the CDR3: TGTGCCAGCAGCTTAAATTCCGATTACACAGATACGCAGTATTTT. Translating it yields CASSLNSDYTDTQYF.

This clone was observed a few times. The gene calls are TRBV2 and TRBJ2-7, with D perhaps matching TRBD1 (5 bases). Per germline, CDR1 SNHLY and CDR2 FYNNEI. This CDR3 contains 13 residues. Trimming cost V 4 bases and J 7 bases, with 14 bases left between them. CDR3 loop: CASSATRVVEQYV. In DNA, the CDR3 is TGTGCCAGCAGTGCAACCAGGGTGGTTGAGCAGTACGTC.

This chain links TRBV2 with TRBJ1-1, with no clear D. This CDR3 is 13 amino acids long. Germline V gene data show CDR1 as SNHLY and CDR2 as FYNNEI. V was shortened by 4 bases and J by 1 base, with 7 bases between the two germline ends. The chain's CDR3 is CASSGQENTEAFF. CDR3 coding DNA: TGTGCCAGCAGTGGTCAAGAGAACACTGAAGCTTTCTTT.

This clone was seen more than once but under ten times. The chain couples TRBV29-1 to TRBJ1-4; D is perhaps TRBD1 (5 bases). V shed 7 bases and J shed 3 bases, with 9 bases lying between them. This CDR3 is built from 12 residues. Germline loops: CDR1 SQVTM, CDR2 ANQGSEA. CDR3: CSARGANEKLFF. In nucleotides, the CDR3 is TGCAGCGCAAGAGGGGCTAATGAAAAACTGTTTTTT.

This chain uses TRBV11-2 with TRBJ1-1; 9 bases match TRBD1. In germline, CDR1 is SGHAT, CDR2 FQNNGV. This CDR3 comprises 19 residues. The ends lost 3 bases at V and 5 bases at J; junction bases unmatched: 19. CDR3 loop: CASSFFSIRVDRGRTEAFF. In DNA form, the CDR3 reads TGTGCCAGCAGCTTTTTTTCAATCCGAGTGGACAGGGGAAGGACTGAAGCTTTCTTT.

The chain uses TRBV29-1 and TRBJ1-4, with D maybe TRBD1 (5 bases). Per germline, CDR1 SQVTM and CDR2 ANQGSEA. The germline V and J ends were trimmed by 7 bases and 8 bases, with 17 bases remaining between them. This CDR3 spans 13 amino acids. The CDR3 is CSAEGQGREKLFF. CDR3 DNA sequence: TGCAGCGCCGAGGGGCAGGGTAGGGAAAAACTGTTTTTT.

This clone showed up just a few times. Other nucleotide sequences from this sample produce the same CDR3. This chain uses TRBV5-1 with TRBJ1-5; D remains ambiguous. V was trimmed by 2 bases and J by 6 bases, leaving 6 bases between them. The V gene's germline CDR1 is SGHRS and CDR2 YFSETQ. The CDR3 has 12 residues. DNA for the CDR3: TGCGCCAGCAGCTTAGCAGGTCAGCCCCAGCATTTT. It specifies CASSLAGQPQHF.

The table lists this clone with a few counts. V and J are TRBV28 and TRBJ2-3; maybe TRBD2 (6 bases). V shed 3 bases and J shed 9 bases, with 16 bases lying between them. CDR1 is MDHEN, CDR2 SYDVKM, per germline. The CDR3 runs 14 residues. The CDR3 DNA reads as TGTGCCAGCAGTTTCATCGACGGGAGTCAAACGCAGTATTTT. It is translated as CASSFIDGSQTQYF.